The sample holds a few counts of the clone carrying this T cell receptor (beta chain). The antigen remains undetermined. This record belongs to a study of T cell responses to AZD1222 COVID-19 vaccine. Overall study findings and caveats: Spike was spanned by vaccine-associated CD4 TCRs, with dominance at 160-218 and 743-854. Seropositive status at baseline applied to only five to seven AZD1222 recipients. Donors skewed white British and female; clonal diversity was possibly underestimated. Among spike-specific TCRs, nearly half reportedly target unmutated variant regions.

Method: immunoSEQ multiplex PCR; TCRdb's copy keeps in-frame clones and lacks some. This table holds around 120,000 clones, 88% found once. The CDR3 contains 12 residues. Germline V lookup: CDR1 SNHLY, CDR2 FYNNEI. Between the trimmed V and J ends, which lost 7 bases and 6 bases, there was a span of 12 bases. J is TRBJ1-1 and V is TRBV2; D gene uncertain. The source was peripheral blood, collected on day 0 of MenACWY control vaccination. The TCR comes from an adult in good health. The CDR3 sequence is CASTTGVAEAFF. CDR3 nucleotides: TGTGCCAGCACCACGGGCGTGGCTGAAGCTTTCTTT.